The clone carrying this T cell receptor beta chain showed up just once. Its antigen is still unknown. Using a J-beta primer mix together with a sample-barcoded 5' primer, a second PCR was run for about 6 to 11 cycles. TCRdb ran MiXCR on the 5' RACE reads and lists one entry per CDR3 protein. The sample includes approximately 780,000 distinct CDR3 sequences, 25% to 30% seen only once; the top ten take 3%. The data were taken from a study of blood T cells in healthy people across ages. The sample, roughly 9.1 milliliters of peripheral blood, was drawn from each donor. Per sample, a minimum of 6.5 million PBMCs were isolated. General observations from the study: Those diversity estimates obtained from one million T cells were thought to be underestimates. With age, beta diversity per million T cells declined roughly linearly, significantly by 30 to 40.

The CDR3 has 12 residues. The germline V gene has CDR1 DFQATT and CDR2 SNEGSKA (reference sequence). Between the trimmed V and J ends, which lost 3 bases and 7 bases, there was a span of 12 bases. The same specimen was also included in a second study, on T cells of mothers and their children.

The receptor was derived from a boy younger than 18 in good health. The chain links TRBV20-1 to TRBJ1-1, with D hard to call. Sequenced material: blood. The CDR3 sequence is CSASRVKSEAFF. In DNA, the CDR3 is TGCAGTGCTAGTCGGGTTAAGAGTGAAGCTTTCTTT.